Presented here are 20 T cell receptor beta chains from one specimen sequenced in a study of PD-1 blockade in classical Hodgkin lymphoma. The sample's time point: cycle 4 day 1 (C4D1), after 6 weeks of nivolumab. Every patient relapsed after autologous stem cell transplantation, and brentuximab vedotin exposure varied. Profiled with immunoSEQ multiplex PCR; TCRdb holds only in-frame clones, not every one. The sample has roughly 25,000 clones; roughly 76% are singletons. The sample was peripheral blood mononuclear cells (PBMCs), taken before the fourth cycle of nivolumab. The receptors originated from a human donor with classical Hodgkin lymphoma.

The V gene is TRBV18, the J gene TRBJ2-2; TRBD1 is a possible D gene (6 bases). The CDR3 is 13 amino acids. The germline V and J ends were trimmed by 3 bases and 9 bases, with 11 bases remaining between them. The V gene's germline CDR1 is KGHSH and CDR2 LQKENI. CDR3 DNA sequence: TGTGCCAGCTCACCCTCGGACAGTCGGGAGCTGTTTTTT. Residues: CASSPSDSRELFF.

This rearrangement joins TRBV6-5 to TRBJ2-2; perhaps TRBD1 as D (5 bases). The germline V gene has CDR1 MNHEY and CDR2 SVGAGI. The V end lost 2 bases, the J end lost 8 bases, and 12 bases lay between the germline ends. This CDR3 spans 14 amino acids. CDR3 DNA: TGTGCCAGCAGTTACCGGAGAGGACAAGGGGAGCTGTTTTTT. Residues: CASSYRRGQGELFF.

The table lists this clone with a few counts. The rearrangement joins TRBV5-1 to TRBJ1-4, with a weak D call TRBD1 (6 bases). V lost 0 bases and J lost 4, with 13 bases in between. In germline, CDR1 is SGHRS, CDR2 YFSETQ. There are 16 residues in the CDR3. The CDR3 reads CASSLAGQRNNEKLFF. The CDR3 nucleotides read TGCGCCAGCAGCTTGGCCGGACAGCGTAATAATGAAAAACTGTTTTTT.

The rearrangement links TRBV10-1 to TRBJ2-5; the D gene is possibly TRBD2 (5 bases). V dropped 4 bases and J dropped 0 bases, with 12 bases sitting between them. This CDR3 contains 15 residues. CDR1 is WNHNN and CDR2 is SYGVQD in the germline V gene (reference sequence). This chain's CDR3 is CASSAGRGYQETQYF. CDR3 nucleotide sequence: TGCGCCAGCAGTGCCGGACGGGGATACCAAGAGACCCAGTACTTC.

The chain carries TRBV5-5 and TRBJ2-1; D ambiguous. The CDR3 has 15 residues. V shed 1 base and J shed 0 bases, with 8 bases lying between them. Looked up from germline, CDR1 is SGHKS and CDR2 is YYEKEE (reference sequence). CDR3 DNA sequence: TGTGCCAGCAGCTTGACGCAGGCCTCCTACAATGAGCAGTTCTTC. Translated, it gives CASSLTQASYNEQFF.

This clone turned up a few times. The chain uses TRBV6-6 and TRBJ1-2, with D unresolved. Trimming left V 7 bases short and J 6 bases short, with 9 bases between. The CDR3 runs to 11 residues. Per the germline V gene, CDR1 is MNHNY and CDR2 is SVGAGI (reference sequence). CDR3 nucleotide sequence: TGTGCCAGCATTCAGAATAATGGCTACACCTTC. It yields the protein CASIQNNGYTF.

This clone has a handful of counts. The rearrangement uses TRBV28 and TRBJ1-6; TRBD1 matches 9 bases. Trimming removed 4 bases from V and 11 bases from J; junction bases left unmatched: 9. The CDR3 length is 15 residues. Germline values: CDR1 MDHEN, CDR2 SYDVKM. In DNA, the CDR3 is TGTGCCAGCAGTTCGGGACAGGGTGGGATGACACCCCTCCACTTT. Protein product: CASSSGQGGMTPLHF. Complete variable domain (other parts from reference TRBV28 and TRBJ1-6): DVKVTQSSRYLVKRTGEKVFLECVQDMDHENMFWYRQDPGLGLRLIYFSYDVKMKEKGDIPEGYSVSREKKERFSLILESASTNQTSMYLCASSSGQGGMTPLHFGNGTRLTVT.

The rearrangement joins TRBV6-4 to TRBJ2-1; 10 bases align to TRBD2. The CDR3 runs to 15 residues. V gave up 6 bases and J gave up 6 bases; unmatched junction bases: 8. Germline loops: CDR1 MRHNA, CDR2 SNTAGT. The CDR3 is CASSKLAGALNEQFF. The CDR3 DNA sequence: TGTGCCAGCAGCAAGCTAGCGGGGGCCCTCAATGAGCAGTTCTTC.

V is TRBV6-6 and J is TRBJ2-7, with TRBD2 identical over 7 bases. The CDR3 is 12 amino acids. Germline CDR1 reads MNHNY; CDR2 reads SVGAGI (reference sequence). With 10 bases clipped from V and 6 bases from J, the junction kept 9 bases outside the gene matches. CDR3 nucleotide sequence: TGTGCCACCCTCGCGGGGGAGGGCGAGCAGTACTTC. Amino acids: CATLAGEGEQYF.

The V call is TRBV9, the J call TRBJ1-1; D may be TRBD1 (6 bases). CDR1 is SGDLS, CDR2 YYNGEE, per germline. Trimming pared 4 bases from V and 4 bases from J, leaving 11 bases between. CDR3 length: 13 residues. The CDR3 is CASSTRGGTEAFF. CDR3 nucleotide sequence: TGTGCCAGCAGCACCAGAGGGGGCACTGAAGCTTTCTTT.

This chain links TRBV29-1 with TRBJ1-2; D gene ambiguous. The CDR3 length is 12 residues. Germline V CDR1 and CDR2: SQVTM, ANQGSEA. V lost 6 bases and J 4 bases, leaving 12 bases between the germline ends. The CDR3 nucleotides are TGCAGCGTGCGGGAAAGGACCTATGGCTACACCTTC. Residues: CSVRERTYGYTF. Looking up the rest from reference TRBV29-1 and TRBJ1-2 gives the full variable domain: SAVISQKPSRDICQRGTSLTIQCQVDSQVTMMFWYRQQPGQSLTLIATANQGSEATYESGFVIDKFPISRPNLTFSTLTVSNMSPEDSSIYLCSVRERTYGYTFGSGTRLTVV.

The gene calls are TRBV18 and TRBJ1-1; D is uncertain. From germline, CDR1 is KGHSH and CDR2 LQKENI. V gave up 3 bases and J gave up 1 base, with 12 bases separating them. CDR3 length equals 15 residues. The CDR3 DNA reads as TGTGCCAGCTCACCCGCGGCCGCTTCGAACACTGAAGCTTTCTTT. This codes for CASSPAAASNTEAFF.

The V gene is TRBV7-6, the J gene TRBJ1-5; D not resolved. Trimming stripped 4 bases from V and 1 base from J, with 11 bases between. Germline values: CDR1 SGHVS, CDR2 FNYEAQ. The CDR3 length is 15 residues. The CDR3 region has the DNA TGTGCCAGCAGCTCCAATTGGGAAAGCAATCAGCCCCAGCATTTT. Translating gives CASSSNWESNQPQHF. The complete variable domain, with remaining parts taken from reference TRBV7-6 and TRBJ1-5, reads GAGVSQSPRYKVTKRGQDVALRCDPISGHVSLYWYRQALGQGPEFLTYFNYEAQQDKSGLPNDRFSAERPEGSISTLTIQRTEQRDSAMYRCASSSNWESNQPQHFGDGTRLSIL.

J is TRBJ1-1 and V is TRBV2; D gene unclear. Trimming removed 5 bases at V and 1 base at J, with 8 bases between. The CDR3 totals 13 residues. Per germline, CDR1 SNHLY and CDR2 FYNNEI. The CDR3 is CASSLPTNTEAFF. In DNA, the CDR3 is TGTGCCAGCAGTTTACCCACGAACACTGAAGCTTTCTTT.

The chain links TRBV6-1 to TRBJ1-3; 7 bases match TRBD1. This CDR3 comprises 14 residues. CDR1 is MNHNS, CDR2 SASEGT, per germline. The CDR3 reads CVTQGPLSGNTIYF. DNA for the CDR3: TGTGTTACACAGGGGCCCCTCTCTGGAAACACCATATATTTT.

The chain links TRBV11-2 to TRBJ1-2, with a possible D match to TRBD1 (5 bases). Germline V lookup: CDR1 SGHAT, CDR2 FQNNGV. The CDR3 runs to 11 residues. Trimming pared 2 bases from V and 10 bases from J, leaving 8 bases between. CDR3 sequence reads: CASSLRGDYTF. The CDR3 region has the DNA TGTGCCAGCAGCTTAAGAGGGGACTACACCTTC.

The chain has TRBV7-9 and TRBJ2-5; 7 positions agree with TRBD2. From germline, CDR1 is SEHNR and CDR2 FQNEAQ (reference sequence). The CDR3 spans 13 residues. J lost 2 bases, V lost 7 bases, and 4 bases had no gene match. The CDR3 bases are TGTGCCAGCAAAACTAGCGCACAAGAGACCCAGTACTTC. As protein: CASKTSAQETQYF.

J is TRBJ2-7 and V is TRBV5-6; D not resolved. This CDR3 spans 14 amino acids. Germline V gene data show CDR1 as SGHDT and CDR2 as YYEEEE. V was trimmed by 0 bases and J by 2 bases, leaving 9 bases between them. The CDR3 here is CASSLEANPYEQYF. The DNA for the CDR3 is TGTGCCAGCAGCTTGGAGGCCAATCCCTACGAGCAGTACTTC.

The rearrangement uses TRBV11-2 and TRBJ1-4; D gene unclear. The V end lost 0 bases, the J end lost 0 bases, and 14 bases lay between the germline ends. Germline lookup yields CDR1 SGHAT and CDR2 FQNNGV. The CDR3 spans 18 residues. The chain's CDR3 is CASSLDVQRIATNEKLFF. CDR3 bases: TGTGCCAGCAGCTTAGACGTACAGCGAATAGCAACTAATGAAAAACTGTTTTTT.

The rearrangement joins TRBV13 to TRBJ2-4, with D possibly matching TRBD2 (5 bases). The CDR3 sequence is 14 residues long. Trimming left V 5 bases short and J 5 bases short, with 13 bases between. Germline V gene data show CDR1 as PRHDT and CDR2 as FYEKMQ (reference sequence). CDR3 sequence reads: CASSPGLNQNIQYF. CDR3 nucleotide sequence: TGTGCCAGCAGCCCCGGACTGAACCAAAACATTCAGTACTTC. Drawing the rest from reference TRBV13 and TRBJ2-4, the complete variable domain is AAGVIQSPRHLIKEKRETATLKCYPIPRHDTVYWYQQGPGQDPQFLISFYEKMQSDKGSIPDRFSAQQFSDYHSELNMSSLELGDSALYFCASSPGLNQNIQYFGAGTRLSVL.